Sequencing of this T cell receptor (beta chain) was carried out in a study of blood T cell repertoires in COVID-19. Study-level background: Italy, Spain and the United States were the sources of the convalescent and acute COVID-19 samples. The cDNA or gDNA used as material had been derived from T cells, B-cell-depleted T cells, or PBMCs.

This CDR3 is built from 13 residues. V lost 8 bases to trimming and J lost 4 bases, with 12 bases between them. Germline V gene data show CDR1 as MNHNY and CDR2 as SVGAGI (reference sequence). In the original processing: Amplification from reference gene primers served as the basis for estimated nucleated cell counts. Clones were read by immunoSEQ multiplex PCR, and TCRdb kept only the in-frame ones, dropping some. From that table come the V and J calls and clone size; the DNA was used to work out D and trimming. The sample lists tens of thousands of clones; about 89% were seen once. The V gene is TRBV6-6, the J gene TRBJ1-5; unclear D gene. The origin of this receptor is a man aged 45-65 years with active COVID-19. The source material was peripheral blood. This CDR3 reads CASGDWMNQPQHF. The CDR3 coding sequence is TGTGCCAGCGGAGACTGGATGAATCAGCCCCAGCATTTT.